This TCR beta chain was observed in a study of OX40 agonist ivuxolimab in advanced cancers. The method was immunoSEQ multiplex PCR; TCRdb's version includes in-frame clones alone and lacks a portion of them. The sample comprises approximately 91,000 clones, approximately 86% of which are singletons, and just under 2% rests with the top ten. Trimming stripped 5 bases from V and 0 bases from J, with 7 bases between. The CDR3 has 12 residues. Germline V gene sequence: CDR1 GTSNPN, CDR2 SVGIG (reference sequence). The investigators sampled blood at baseline, at cycle 4 day 1, and at cycle 7 day 1. Findings of the study overall: Low normalized T-cell clonal expansion was additionally recorded for some nonresponders. There were, on average, more expanded clones in CD8+ T cells than in CD4+.

A word on this clone: Its matching antigen is unknown.

V gene TRBV30 combines with J gene TRBJ1-1, with a tentative D call TRBD1 (5 bases). Sequenced material: CD4+ or CD8+ T cells sorted from blood, taken in a trial of the OX40 agonist ivuxolimab. This clonotype originated in an adult with an advanced solid tumor such as melanoma, head and neck, liver or kidney cancer. The CDR3 is CAWETVNTEAFF. The CDR3 nucleotides read TGTGCCTGGGAGACAGTGAACACTGAAGCTTTCTTT.